The sequence of this T cell receptor beta chain was determined in a study of blood T cell repertoires in COVID-19. Study as a whole: Samples representing acute and convalescent COVID-19 were sourced from the United States, Italy and Spain.

Under the authors' procedure: Counts of nucleated cells, estimated from reference gene primer amplification, were obtained. Profiled with immunoSEQ multiplex PCR; TCRdb holds only in-frame clones, not every one. V and J calls and clone size come straight from that table; D and trimming were deduced from the DNA. Counted here are approximately 180,000 clones, roughly 88% occurring once; the ten biggest clones make up 7.5% to 10%. Germline V gives CDR1 KGHSH, CDR2 LQKENI. Trimming cost V 6 bases and J 3 bases; bases outside gene matches: 7. This CDR3 spans 14 amino acids. This clone was counted between two and nine times.

The genes are TRBV18 and TRBJ2-7, with TRBD2 matching over 8 bases. This sequence originates from an elderly woman with acute or convalescent COVID-19. The sample taken for sequencing was peripheral blood. As DNA, the CDR3 is TGTGCCAGCTCTCGGGAGGGTGAGGGCTACGAGCAGTACTTC. As protein: CASSREGEGYEQYF.